The 3 T cell receptor beta chains given below trace back to one sample, sequenced in a study of blood T cells in healthy people across ages. Using a J-beta primer mix together with a sample-barcoded 5' primer, a second PCR was run for roughly 6 to 12 cycles. TCRdb redid the calling of the 5' RACE reads with MiXCR, one entry per CDR3 protein. The table lists approximately 1,100,000 distinct CDR3 sequences, more than 35% of them singletons. Material for sequencing was blood. These receptor sequences come from a woman in her sixties in good health.

The chain has TRBV29-1 and TRBJ2-7; either TRBD1 or TRBD2 may supply D (5 bases each). The CDR3 length is 15 residues. The V end lost 1 base, the J end lost 2 bases, and 15 bases lay between the germline ends. Germline V lookup: CDR1 SQVTM, CDR2 ANQGSEA. CDR3 residues: CSVEGFAMGAYEQYF. The DNA for the CDR3 is TGCAGCGTTGAAGGCTTCGCGATGGGGGCCTACGAGCAGTACTTC.

The chain employs TRBV20-1 and TRBJ2-5, with D possibly being TRBD1 (5 bases). Germline V CDR1 and CDR2: DFQATT, SNEGSKA (reference sequence). V was shortened by 7 bases and J by 11 bases, with 20 bases between the two germline ends. This CDR3 contains 12 residues. CDR3 region: CSVKQGNNEQYF. CDR3 coding DNA: TGCAGTGTCAAGCAGGGAAACAATGAGCAGTACTTC.

This clonotype was detected only a few times. The V and J genes are TRBV13 and TRBJ2-7, with TRBD2 matching 7 bases. The V and J ends lost 4 bases and 7 bases, in that order; junction bases with no gene match: 13. There are 15 residues in the CDR3. The V gene's germline CDR1 is PRHDT and CDR2 FYEKMQ (reference sequence). CDR3 residues: CASSSRPRAGDEQYF. The CDR3 bases are TGTGCCAGCAGCTCAAGACCAAGGGCGGGAGATGAGCAGTACTTC.